This TCR beta chain was sequenced in a study of blood T cells in healthy people across ages. Germline V gene sequence: CDR1 SGHTA, CDR2 FQGNSA. The V and J ends lost 3 bases and 2 bases respectively, with 9 bases between them. The CDR3 sequence is 14 residues long. A second PCR, run for roughly 7 to 11 cycles, used a sample-barcoded 5' primer plus a J-beta primer mix. In TCRdb, the 5' RACE reads were re-called with MiXCR into one record per CDR3 protein. Of about 640,000 distinct CDR3 sequences listed, under 65% are singletons. Sequencing was carried out using blood. This clonotype originated in a man in his 60s in good health. The chain links TRBV7-2 to TRBJ2-3; D ambiguous. CDR3 protein: CASSLGYDTDTQYF. DNA of the CDR3: TGTGCCAGCAGCTTGGGTTACGACACAGATACGCAGTATTTT. Drawing the rest from reference TRBV7-2 and TRBJ2-3, the complete variable domain is GAGVSQSPSNKVTEKGKDVELRCDPISGHTALYWYRQSLGQGLEFLIYFQGNSAPDKSGLPSDRFSAERTGGSVSTLTIQRTQQEDSAVYLCASSLGYDTDTQYFGPGTRLTVL.